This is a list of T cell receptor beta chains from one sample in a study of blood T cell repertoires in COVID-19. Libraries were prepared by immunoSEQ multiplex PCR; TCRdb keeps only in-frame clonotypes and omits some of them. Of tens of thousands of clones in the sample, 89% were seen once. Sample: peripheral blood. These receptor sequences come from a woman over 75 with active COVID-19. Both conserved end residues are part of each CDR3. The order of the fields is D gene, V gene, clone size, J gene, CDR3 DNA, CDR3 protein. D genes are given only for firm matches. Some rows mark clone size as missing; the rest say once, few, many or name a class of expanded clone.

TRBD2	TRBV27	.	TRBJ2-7	TGTGCCAGCAGTTTTCGCTTCAGCCGAGCGGGAGGGTACGAGCAGTACTTC	CASSFRFSRAGGYEQYF
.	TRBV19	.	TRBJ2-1	TGTGCCAGTAGTATAGCCGCAGGGGTGGAGTTCTTC	CASSIAAGVEFF
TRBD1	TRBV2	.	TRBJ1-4	TGTGCCAGCAGGGTCGGGACAGGGGTTGAGGAAAAACTGTTTTTT	CASRVGTGVEEKLFF
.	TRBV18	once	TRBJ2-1	TGTGCCAGCTCACCCGTGCCAGGGGTCGGCAATGAGCAGTTCTTC	CASSPVPGVGNEQFF
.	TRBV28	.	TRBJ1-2	TGTGCCAGCAGTTTAGGAGGGGCCAAGATCTATGGCTACACCTTC	CASSLGGAKIYGYTF
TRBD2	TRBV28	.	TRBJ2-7	TGTGCCAGCAGTCCGCCGGGGGGTTACGAGCAGTACTTC	CASSPPGGYEQYF
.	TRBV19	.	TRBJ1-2	TGTGCCAGTAGTATCTCCGTTAACTATGGCTACACCTTC	CASSISVNYGYTF
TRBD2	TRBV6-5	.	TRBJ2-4	TGTGCCAGCAGTTATGGGCGGGAGGGAGCCAAAAACATTCAGTACTTC	CASSYGREGAKNIQYF
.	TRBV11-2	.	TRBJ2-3	TGTGCCAGCAGCTTAGTGAGAATGGATACGCAGTATTTT	CASSLVRMDTQYF
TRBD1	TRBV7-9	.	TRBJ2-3	TGTGCCAGCAGCCCTCGGACAGGAACAGATACGCAGTATTTT	CASSPRTGTDTQYF
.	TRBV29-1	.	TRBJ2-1	TGCAGCGTTGAAAGTTGGGGCTATGAGCAGTTCTTC	CSVESWGYEQFF
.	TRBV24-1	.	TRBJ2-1	TGTGCCACCAGTGATACTATCACTCAGCAGTTCTTC	CATSDTITQQFF
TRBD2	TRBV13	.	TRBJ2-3	TGTGCCAGCAGAAGAACCGGCGGGAGGACAGATACGCAGTATTTT	CASRRTGGRTDTQYF
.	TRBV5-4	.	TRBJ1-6	TGTGCCAGCAGCTTGGGTCGCGGGGGGCATAATTCACCCCTCCACTTT	CASSLGRGGHNSPLHF
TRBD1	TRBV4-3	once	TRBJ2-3	TGCGCCAGCAGCCAGGGGCTGGGGACAGGGAGGACAGATACGCAGTATTTT	CASSQGLGTGRTDTQYF
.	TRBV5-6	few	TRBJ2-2	TGTGCCAGCAGCTTGGCCCCAGACACCGGGGAGCTGTTTTTT	CASSLAPDTGELFF
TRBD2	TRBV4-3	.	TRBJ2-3	TGCGCCAGCAGCTGGACTAGCGGGACGGGGACGCAGTATTTT	CASSWTSGTGTQYF
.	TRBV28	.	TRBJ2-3	TGTGCCAGCAGATCCCTCGTCTTAGATACGCAGTATTTT	CASRSLVLDTQYF
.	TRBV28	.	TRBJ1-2	TGTGCCAGCAGTCCCCACAGCCATGACTATGGCTACACCTTC	CASSPHSHDYGYTF
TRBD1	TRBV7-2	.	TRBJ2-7	TGTGCCAGCAGCTTAAGCCGGGACAGGGTCGAGCAGTACTTC	CASSLSRDRVEQYF
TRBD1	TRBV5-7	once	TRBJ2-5	TGTGCCAGCAGCCCAGGGACAGGGGAAGAGACCCAGTACTTC	CASSPGTGEETQYF
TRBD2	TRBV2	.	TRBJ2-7	TGTGCCAGCAACCTCGGACTAGCGAGAACTGGCGTCGGCGAGCAGTACTTC	CASNLGLARTGVGEQYF
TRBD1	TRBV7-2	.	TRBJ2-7	TGTGCCAGCAGCTTAGGCAGGGGGTACTCCTACGAGCAGTACTTC	CASSLGRGYSYEQYF
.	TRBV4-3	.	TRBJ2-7	TGCGCCAGCGGGCGACGGGAACGCCCCTACGAGCAGTACTTC	CASGRRERPYEQYF
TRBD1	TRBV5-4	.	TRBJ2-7	TGTGCCAGCAGCTCAGGGACAGGGTTCGAGCAGTACTTC	CASSSGTGFEQYF
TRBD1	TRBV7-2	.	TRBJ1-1	TGTGCCAGCAGCTTCTCAGGGGGCTTGGACACTGAAGCTTTCTTT	CASSFSGGLDTEAFF
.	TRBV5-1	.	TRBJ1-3	TGCGCCAGCAGCTTGGGCCACCGGGGAAGCTCTGGAAACACCATATATTTT	CASSLGHRGSSGNTIYF
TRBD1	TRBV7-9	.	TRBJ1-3	TGTGCCAGCAGCCGGGACAGGGGTGGAAACACCATATATTTT	CASSRDRGGNTIYF
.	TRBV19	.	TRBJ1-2	TGTGCCAGTAGTATCGGGCGGAGCCCGGGGGGCTACACCTTC	CASSIGRSPGGYTF
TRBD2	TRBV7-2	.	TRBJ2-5	TGTGCCAGCAGGTCGGGTAGCGGGAGTCGAGAGACCCAGTACTTC	CASRSGSGSRETQYF
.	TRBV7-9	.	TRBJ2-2	TGTGCCAGCAGTGCTTCTAAATCCCCGAACACCGGGGAGCTGTTTTTT	CASSASKSPNTGELFF
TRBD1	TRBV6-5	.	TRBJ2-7	TGTGCCAGCAGTTACTCCGACAGGGGCAGTTACGAGCAGTACTTC	CASSYSDRGSYEQYF
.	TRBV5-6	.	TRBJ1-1	TGTGCCAGCAGCTTGTCGATGAGACGCAGAGCGGATGAAGCTTTCTTT	CASSLSMRRRADEAFF
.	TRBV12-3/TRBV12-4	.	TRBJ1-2	TGTGCCAGCAGTCACAAAAGGGGCTATGGCTACACCTTC	CASSHKRGYGYTF
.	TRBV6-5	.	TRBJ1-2	TGTGCCAGCAGTTTAATCCACAGCCTCTATGGCTACACCTTC	CASSLIHSLYGYTF
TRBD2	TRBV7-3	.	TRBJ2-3	TGTGCCAGCAGCGAAGGGACTAGCGGGAGCACAGATACGCAGTATTTT	CASSEGTSGSTDTQYF
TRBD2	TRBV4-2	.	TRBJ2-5	TGTGCCAGCAGCCAAGCTCAGTCTAGCGGACACCAAGAGACCCAGTACTTC	CASSQAQSSGHQETQYF
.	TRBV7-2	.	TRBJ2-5	TGTGCCAGCAGCCCCCACGGTGGGAGTGTCCAAGAGACCCAGTACTTC	CASSPHGGSVQETQYF
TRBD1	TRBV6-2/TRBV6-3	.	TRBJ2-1	TGTGCCAGCAGTAAATCGGACAGGCGCGATGAGCAGTTCTTC	CASSKSDRRDEQFF
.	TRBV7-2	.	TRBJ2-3	TGTGCCAGCAGGCAGACCGGGACTTTCACAGATACGCAGTATTTT	CASRQTGTFTDTQYF
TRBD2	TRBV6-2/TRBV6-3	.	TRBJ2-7	TGTGCCAGCAGTGCGACTAGCGGGGGCCTGGGCGAGCAGTACTTC	CASSATSGGLGEQYF
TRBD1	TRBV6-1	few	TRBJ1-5	TGTGCCAGCAGTGAACAAACAAGACAGGGCAGGAATCAGCCCCAGCATTTT	CASSEQTRQGRNQPQHF
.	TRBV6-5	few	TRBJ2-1	TGTGCCAGCAAGAATTGGGGGCTCTACAATGAGCAGTTCTTC	CASKNWGLYNEQFF
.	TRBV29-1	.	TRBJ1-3	TGCAGCGTTGGACAAGCCGGAAACACCATATATTTT	CSVGQAGNTIYF
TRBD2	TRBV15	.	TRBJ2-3	TGTGCCACCAGCAGGTGGACTAGCGGGAGGGAGGGAGATACGCAGTATTTT	CATSRWTSGREGDTQYF
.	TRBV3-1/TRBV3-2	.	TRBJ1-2	TGTGCCAGCAGCCCCCTAGAGGGGGTGTATGGCTACACCTTC	CASSPLEGVYGYTF
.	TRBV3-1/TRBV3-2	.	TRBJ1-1	TGTGCCAGCAGCCATAATCTAGGTACTGAAGCTTTCTTT	CASSHNLGTEAFF
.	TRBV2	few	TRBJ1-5	TGTGCCAGCAGTGAGGCGGGCGTGAGCAATCAGCCCCAGCATTTT	CASSEAGVSNQPQHF
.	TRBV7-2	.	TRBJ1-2	TGTGCCAGCAGCTTAGGCCAGAACTATGGCTACACCTTC	CASSLGQNYGYTF
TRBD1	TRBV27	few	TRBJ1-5	TGTGCCAGCAGGCCTCAAAGGACAGGTGACAATCAGCCCCAGCATTTT	CASRPQRTGDNQPQHF
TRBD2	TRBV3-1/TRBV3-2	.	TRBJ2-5	TGTGCCAGCAGCCAAGTATCCAGCGGGAAAGAGACCCAGTACTTC	CASSQVSSGKETQYF